These T cell receptor beta chains were read from a single sample in a study of shared clonotypes between healthy human individuals. Clones were sequenced by immunoSEQ multiplex PCR, and TCRdb holds only the in-frame ones, with some missing. The sample holds around 2,000,000 clones, approximately 95% seen once. Source material: naive CD8+ T cells sorted from blood. All receptors derive from a man aged 18 to 29 in good health. Both conserved end residues are part of each CDR3. The order of the fields is V gene, J gene, clone size, D gene, CDR3 protein, CDR3 DNA. The D gene is left open where the match is weak. Size is omitted from some rows. Given values are once, few, many or a class for expanded clones.

TRBV5-1	TRBJ2-7	-	TRBD1	CASSLADRLTYEQYF	TGCGCCAGCAGCTTGGCGGACAGGTTAACCTACGAGCAGTACTTC
TRBV28	TRBJ2-3	-	TRBD2	CASSTPDELAASTDTQYF	TGTGCCAGCAGTACCCCCGATGAACTAGCGGCTAGCACAGATACGCAGTATTTT
TRBV5-4	TRBJ1-2	-	TRBD1	CASSSGTANYGYTF	TGTGCCAGCAGCTCCGGGACAGCCAACTATGGCTACACCTTC
TRBV4-1	TRBJ2-7	-	-	CASSQSPRGTRYEQYF	TGCGCCAGCAGCCAGAGCCCACGCGGCACGCGCTACGAGCAGTACTTC
TRBV7-8	TRBJ2-1	-	-	CASSLGDGEVYNEQFF	TGTGCCAGCAGCTTAGGGGATGGGGAGGTGTACAATGAGCAGTTCTTC
TRBV18	TRBJ2-1	-	-	CASSLIYRDYNEQFF	TGTGCCAGCTCACTGATTTATCGGGACTACAATGAGCAGTTCTTC
TRBV7-2	TRBJ1-4	-	-	CASSPGRTTNEKLFF	TGTGCCAGCAGCCCAGGACGGACAACTAATGAAAAACTGTTTTTT
TRBV12-5	TRBJ2-7	-	-	CASGFGGTYEQYF	TGTGCTAGTGGTTTCGGCGGAACCTACGAGCAGTACTTC
TRBV29-1	TRBJ2-2	few	TRBD2	CSVWEGAGELFF	TGCAGCGTTTGGGAGGGAGCCGGGGAGCTGTTTTTT
TRBV27	TRBJ2-7	-	TRBD2	CASSTAGTSYEQYF	TGTGCCAGCAGTACGGCCGGGACTAGCTACGAGCAGTACTTC
TRBV6-5	TRBJ2-1	-	-	CASSYSSQNSYNEQFF	TGTGCCAGCAGTTACTCTTCCCAGAACTCCTACAATGAGCAGTTCTTC
TRBV4-1	TRBJ1-1	-	-	CASSQGSEGFSTEAFF	TGCGCCAGCAGCCAAGGGAGCGAGGGTTTCAGCACTGAAGCTTTCTTT